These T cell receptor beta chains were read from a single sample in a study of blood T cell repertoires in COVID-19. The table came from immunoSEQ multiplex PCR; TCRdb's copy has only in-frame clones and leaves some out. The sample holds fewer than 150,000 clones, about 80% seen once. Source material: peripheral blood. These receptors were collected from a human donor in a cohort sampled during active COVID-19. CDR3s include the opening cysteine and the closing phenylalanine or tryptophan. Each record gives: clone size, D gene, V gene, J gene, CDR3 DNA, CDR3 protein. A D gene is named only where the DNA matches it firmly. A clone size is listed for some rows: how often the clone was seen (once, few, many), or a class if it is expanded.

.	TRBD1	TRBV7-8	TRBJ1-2	TGTGCCAGCAGCCCCTCCAGGGGGGCGCGAGGCTATGGCTACACCTTC	CASSPSRGARGYGYTF
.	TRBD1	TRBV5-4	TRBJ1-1	TGTGCCAGCAGCCCAAGGACAGGTGGATCTTTGAACACTGAAGCTTTCTTT	CASSPRTGGSLNTEAFF
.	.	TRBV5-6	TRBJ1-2	TGTGCCAGCAGCTTGGTGGGGAGGAACTATGGCTACACCTTC	CASSLVGRNYGYTF
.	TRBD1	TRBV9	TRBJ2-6	TGTGCCAGCAGCGTCCGGGACAGGGGGTCTGGGGCCAACGTCCTGACTTTC	CASSVRDRGSGANVLTF
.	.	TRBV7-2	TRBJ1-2	TGTGCCAGCAGCCCACAGGGAAGCTATGGCTACACCTTC	CASSPQGSYGYTF
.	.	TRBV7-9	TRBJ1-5	TGTGCCAGCAGCCCTGGGACAAATCAGCCCCAGCATTTT	CASSPGTNQPQHF
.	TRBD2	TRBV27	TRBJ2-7	TGTGCCAGCAGCTTGGGGGGGAGGGACTACGAGCAGTACTTC	CASSLGGRDYEQYF
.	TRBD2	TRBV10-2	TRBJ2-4	TGCGCCAGCAGTGAGGTCCCGGGACTAGGAATCGCCAAAAACATTCAGTACTTC	CASSEVPGLGIAKNIQYF
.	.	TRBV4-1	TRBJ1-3	TGCGCCAGCAGCCCCGTTTCCGGGGGGACTGAAGGAAACACCATATATTTT	CASSPVSGGTEGNTIYF
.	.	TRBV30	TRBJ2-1	TGTGCCTGGGCACAAGACAATGAGCAGTTCTTC	CAWAQDNEQFF
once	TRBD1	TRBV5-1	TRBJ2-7	TGCGCCAGCAGCGCGGACAGGGACGAGCAGTACTTC	CASSADRDEQYF
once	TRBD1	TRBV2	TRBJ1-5	TGTGCCAGCAGGAACGGACAGGGAGGCCAGCCCCAGCATTTT	CASRNGQGGQPQHF
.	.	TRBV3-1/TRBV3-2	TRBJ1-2	TGTGCCAGCAGTCCCGGGTCGAATCATGGCTACACCTTC	CASSPGSNHGYTF
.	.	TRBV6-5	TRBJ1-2	TGTGCCAGCAGTTCCATTATACAGGGCGTCTATGGCTACACCTTC	CASSSIIQGVYGYTF
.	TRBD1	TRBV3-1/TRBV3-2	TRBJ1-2	TGTGCCAGCAGCCCTGGGGACAGGGCCGACGGCTACACCTTC	CASSPGDRADGYTF
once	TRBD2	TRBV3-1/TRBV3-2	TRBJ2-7	TGTGCCAGCAGCCGGACTAGCGGGGGGGCCGGGACCTACGAGCAGTACTTC	CASSRTSGGAGTYEQYF